The present entry profiles one T cell receptor beta chain with its context. Its specificity is not known. This sample stems from a study of early T cells in non-severe SARS-CoV-2 infection. At the level of the study: Sequencing was performed on bulk RNA from unsorted whole blood, leaving chains unpaired. Study observations and caveats: Matches to VDJdb favored anti-spike CD8 responses and missed private and CD4 specificities.

Unique molecular identifiers were attached to individual cDNA molecules. MiXCR was run by TCRdb on the 5' RACE reads, yielding one entry per CDR3 protein. The profile shows just under 65,000 distinct CDR3 sequences, around 13% of them singletons. The CDR3 sequence is 13 residues long. V gave up 3 bases and J gave up 6 bases, with 9 bases separating them. The germline CDR1 and CDR2 sequences are LNHDA and SQIVND (reference sequence). The TCR originated in an adult who was a healthcare worker with PCR-confirmed SARS-CoV-2 infection or an uninfected control (not recorded which). The chain joins TRBV19 to TRBJ2-1, with unresolved D. Sequenced material: whole blood. CDR3 amino acids: CASSILDGNEQFF. In DNA, the CDR3 is TGTGCCAGTAGTATCCTAGACGGCAATGAGCAGTTCTTC.